This T cell receptor beta chain was found in a study of cytomegalovirus exposure and HLA in healthy donors. The V end lost 0 bases, the J end lost 4 bases, and 18 bases lay between the germline ends. Germline lookup yields CDR1 MGHRA and CDR2 YSYEKL. The CDR3 runs 17 residues. On this clone itself: Its antigen is currently unknown.

Amplification used 60 Vbeta primers and 13 Jbeta primers. Libraries were prepared by immunoSEQ multiplex PCR; TCRdb keeps only in-frame clonotypes and omits some of them. The sample yields about 140,000 clones, roughly 74% seen once. Points from the study as a whole: A few chains tied to CMV proved CMV antigen-specific in vitro. As a later analysis showed, a missense DCLRE1C variant was linked to trimming of TCR beta V- and J-genes.

The sequence was collected from a man between 35 and 55 years old in good health and CMV-seronegative. The material sequenced was PBMCs. The V gene is TRBV4-1, the J gene TRBJ1-2; D possibly corresponds to TRBD1 (6 bases). DNA for the CDR3: TGCGCCAGCAGCCAAGATAACAGGGCGGCTTTCGGCTATGGCTACACCTTC. Translating gives CASSQDNRAAFGYGYTF.